Each of the 26 T cell receptor beta chains below was sequenced from the same sample in a study of molecular identifiers for immune sequencing clone quantification. TCRdb called the PCR reads again in MiXCR, with one record for every CDR3 protein. The sample holds about 640,000 distinct CDR3 sequences, roughly 21% seen once. Sequencing input: naive CD8+ T cells from blood, with Jurkat cell RNA spiked in. Specified subset: FACS-sorted CD8+CD4-CCR7+CD45RA+ naive T cells. The receptors originated from a human donor in good health. Some libraries in this study had Jurkat cell RNA spiked in.

This clonotype occurred many times. This rearrangement joins TRBV29-1 to TRBJ1-1; D not certain. The V end lost 2 bases, the J end lost 3 bases, and 4 bases lay between the germline ends. This CDR3 comprises 11 residues. The V gene's germline CDR1 is SQVTM and CDR2 ANQGSEA. This chain's CDR3 is CSVELHTEAFF. CDR3 coding DNA: TGCAGCGTTGAACTTCACACTGAAGCTTTCTTT.

This clonotype occurred a few times. The V gene is TRBV6-2 or TRBV6-3, the J gene TRBJ2-1; a possible D gene is TRBD1 (7 bases). The V gene's germline CDR1 is MNHEY and CDR2 SVGEGT. The CDR3 totals 16 residues. The V end lost 3 bases, the J end lost 5 bases, and 17 bases lay between the germline ends. The CDR3 is CASSYASGGIDNEQFF. The CDR3 DNA follows: TGTGCCAGCAGTTATGCCTCAGGGGGGATAGACAATGAGCAGTTCTTC.

In its sample, this clonotype was seen many times. The genes are TRBV2 and TRBJ1-6; D ambiguous. CDR1 SNHLY and CDR2 FYNNEI come from the germline V gene. This CDR3 contains 14 residues. Trimming removed 1 base from V and 4 bases from J, with 5 bases in between. The CDR3 is CASSEGAYNSPLHF. DNA of the CDR3: TGTGCCAGCAGTGAAGGGGCATATAATTCACCCCTCCACTTT.

In this sample, this clonotype turned up many times. J is TRBJ2-7 and V is TRBV29-1; the D is unclear. The CDR3 length is 13 residues. In germline, CDR1 is SQVTM, CDR2 ANQGSEA. The V and J ends lost 4 bases and 0 bases respectively, with 10 bases between them. This CDR3 is CSVVSQHSYEQYF. In DNA, the CDR3 is TGCAGCGTTGTGTCCCAGCACTCCTACGAGCAGTACTTC.

This clonotype was seen ten or more times. In DNA, the CDR3 is TGTGCCAGCAGTTACTCGTCGCAGATCACAGATACGCAGTATTTT. Translated: CASSYSSQITDTQYF. This chain uses TRBV6-2 or TRBV6-3 with TRBJ2-3; D gene ambiguous. This CDR3 region has 15 residues. V lost 0 bases and J 2 bases, leaving 9 bases between the germline ends. Germline lookup yields CDR1 MNHEY and CDR2 SVGEGT.

Ten or more counts support this clonotype. The V and J genes are TRBV4-1 and TRBJ2-7; 7 bases are a match to TRBD2. CDR1 is MGHRA, CDR2 YSYEKL, per germline. This CDR3 region has 13 residues. V lost 4 bases, J lost 7 bases, and 7 bases stayed unmatched. The CDR3 loop is CASSPGLPGEQYF. The CDR3 DNA reads TGCGCCAGCAGCCCGGGACTACCCGGAGAGCAGTACTTC.

This clonotype was picked up a small number of times. The chain joins TRBV4-3 to TRBJ1-3; D gene unclear. Per the germline V gene, CDR1 is LGHNA and CDR2 is YSLEER. Trimming pared 0 bases from V and 0 bases from J, leaving 12 bases between. The CDR3 is 17 residues long. The CDR3 DNA reads as TGCGCCAGCAGCCAAGATTGGGAGATCGTCTCTGGAAACACCATATATTTT. This encodes CASSQDWEIVSGNTIYF.

Note on this clonotype: A much more abundant neighbour one base away suggests this may be a read error. The chain is built from TRBV19 and TRBJ2-7; 7 bases agree with TRBD1. Germline CDR1 is LNHDA and CDR2 is SQIVND (reference sequence). CDR3 length equals 15 residues. The CDR3 bases are TGTGCCGGTAGTATCGCGCTGGGACAGACCTACGAGCAGTACTTC. Its translation: CAGSIALGQTYEQYF.

Ten or more counts support this clonotype. In DNA form, the CDR3 reads TGTGCCAGCAGCCCCGGGGGGGTCCTAGCGTCAGATACGCAGTATTTT. This encodes CASSPGGVLASDTQYF. The rearrangement joins TRBV2 to TRBJ2-3; 8 nucleotides agree with TRBD2. CDR1 SNHLY and CDR2 FYNNEI come from the germline V gene. The CDR3 contains 16 residues. The V and J ends lost 6 bases and 4 bases, in that order; junction bases with no gene match: 12.

This clonotype has just a few counts. This sequence joins TRBV30 and TRBJ1-1; 7 bases match TRBD1. The CDR3 loop spans 12 amino acids. CDR1 and CDR2 (germline): GTSNPN, SVGIG (reference sequence). Trimming at V came to 4 bases and at J to 10 bases, leaving 9 bases not matched to a gene. CDR3 in amino acids: CAWTQGGGGAFF. The CDR3 DNA reads as TGTGCCTGGACTCAGGGGGGCGGCGGAGCTTTCTTT.

To note about this clonotype: A much larger clone is a single base away; this may be a read error. The chain links TRBV7-6 to TRBJ2-3; a weak D match, TRBD2 (6 bases). Germline V gene data show CDR1 as SGHVS and CDR2 as FNYEAQ. The CDR3 consists of 11 residues. The CDR3 DNA reads TGTGCCAGCAGCTTAGGGCGGGGTATTCATTTT. This translates into CASSLGRGIHF.

About this clonotype itself: One base away lies a much larger clone, so this may be a sequencing read error. The rearrangement joins TRBV6-5 to TRBJ2-5; TRBD2 aligns across 7 bases. The germline V gene has CDR1 MNHEY and CDR2 SVGAGI. This CDR3 contains 15 residues. CDR3: CVSSYRDYPQETQYF. CDR3 DNA sequence: TGTGTCAGCAGTTACCGGGACTACCCCCAAGAGACCCAGTACTTC.

CDR3 sequence reads: CASSLGGDSRYEQYF. CDR3 sequence (DNA): TGTGCCAGCAGCTTAGGGGGGGACAGTCGCTACGAGCAGTACTTC. The chain couples TRBV11-3 to TRBJ2-7; the D gene is possibly TRBD1 (7 bases). V gave up 1 base and J gave up 3 bases, with 13 bases separating them. CDR1 is SGHNT, CDR2 YENEEA, per germline. This CDR3 is 15 amino acids long.

This clonotype was counted ten times or more. The gene calls are TRBV19 and TRBJ2-3, with 8 bases identical to TRBD1. Trimming took 8 bases from V and 1 from J; bases not matched to a gene: 8. The CDR3 totals 15 residues. CDR1 and CDR2 (germline): LNHDA, SQIVND (reference sequence). CDR3 region: CASSTGVSGTDTQYF. The CDR3 DNA sequence: TGTGCCAGTTCGACAGGGGTTTCAGGCACAGATACGCAGTATTTT.

This clonotype was found many times. The V and J genes are TRBV20-1 and TRBJ2-7, with unresolved D. V dropped 0 bases and J dropped 3 bases, with 12 bases sitting between them. The CDR3 is made up of 14 amino acids. From germline, CDR1 is DFQATT and CDR2 SNEGSKA (reference sequence). The CDR3 here is CSARDRAKVYEQYF. In nucleotides, the CDR3 is TGCAGTGCTAGAGATCGAGCCAAGGTCTACGAGCAGTACTTC.

This clonotype showed up many times. The CDR3 spells CASSQDGGDEQYF. Written as DNA, the CDR3 is TGCGCCAGCAGCCAGGACGGTGGAGACGAGCAGTACTTC. V and J are TRBV4-3 and TRBJ2-7; D not certain. Trimming stripped 3 bases from V and 5 bases from J, with 11 bases between. The CDR3 is made up of 13 amino acids. Germline CDR1 is LGHNA and CDR2 is YSLEER.

This clonotype was picked up many times. The chain combines TRBV19 with TRBJ2-6; D tentatively fits TRBD1 or TRBD2 (5 bases each). Trimming removed 5 bases from V and 4 bases from J, with 12 bases in between. CDR3 length: 15 residues. Germline V CDR1 and CDR2: LNHDA, SQIVND (reference sequence). CDR3 nucleotides: TGTGCCAGTAGTGCCGGGACCCGAGGGGCCAACGTCCTGACTTTC. It yields the protein CASSAGTRGANVLTF.

This clonotype was counted ten times or more. The chain employs TRBV7-9 and TRBJ1-1; 7 positions match TRBD1. The CDR3 spans 14 residues. CDR1 and CDR2 (germline): SEHNR, FQNEAQ (reference sequence). J gave up 9 bases and V 4 bases, and 11 bases lay outside the gene matches. CDR3 loop: CASSSGGGREKAFF. In DNA form, the CDR3 reads TGTGCCAGCAGCTCCGGAGGGGGCCGGGAGAAAGCTTTCTTT.

This clonotype has at least ten counts. V gene TRBV5-1 combines with J gene TRBJ2-7; maybe TRBD2 (5 bases). The V end lost 6 bases, the J end lost 3 bases, and 7 bases lay between the germline ends. CDR1 is SGHRS and CDR2 is YFSETQ in the germline V gene. The CDR3 extends over 11 amino acids. For the CDR3, the DNA is TGCGCCAGCAAGGAGGACTACGAGCAGTACTTC. Translated, it gives CASKEDYEQYF.

As regards this clonotype: One end of the junction varies from germline; a read error may be responsible. J is TRBJ2-1 and V is TRBV5-8; no firm D call. The length of the CDR3 is 11 residues. The germline gives CDR1 SGHTS, CDR2 YDEGEE. In DNA form, the CDR3 reads TGTGCCAGCAGCCCATCGCTCGAGCGCATTTTC. This translates into CASSPSLERIF. The full variable domain, its missing parts supplied by reference TRBV5-8 and TRBJ2-1, is EAGVTQSPTHLIKTRGQQATLRCSPISGHTSVYWYQQALGLGLQFLLWYDEGEERNRGNFPPRFSGRQFPNYSSELNVNALELEDSALYLCASSPSLERIFGPGTRLTVL.

This clonotype showed up many times. The chain is built from TRBV25-1 and TRBJ1-4; weak D call: TRBD1 (5 bases). Between the trimmed V and J ends, which lost 3 bases and 0 bases, there was a span of 20 bases. Germline-derived CDR1 and CDR2 are MGHDK and SYGVNS. This CDR3 region has 19 residues. The CDR3 DNA reads as TGTGCCAGCAGTGATTTGTTTGGGGGAATTAGGGCAACTAATGAAAAACTGTTTTTT. Residues: CASSDLFGGIRATNEKLFF.

On this clonotype: Given a much more abundant clone one base away, this may be a read error. This sequence joins TRBV20-1 and TRBJ2-1, with TRBD1 matching 8 bases. The CDR3 sequence is 15 residues long. Germline values: CDR1 DFQATT, CDR2 SNEGSKA (reference sequence). The V and J ends lost 6 bases and 9 bases, in that order; junction bases with no gene match: 16. The CDR3 spells CSADGVDRADAEQFF. The CDR3 nucleotides are TGCAGTGCCGATGGGGTGGACAGGGCCGACGCTGAGCAGTTCTTC.

The CDR3 region is CASSGTITGELFF. The CDR3, as DNA: TGTGCCAGCAGCGGGACTATCACCGGGGAGCTGTTTTTT. V gene TRBV9 combines with J gene TRBJ2-2; D may be TRBD2 (6 bases). With 3 bases removed from V and 4 bases from J, the gap between germline ends came to 7 bases. Germline CDR1 and CDR2: SGDLS and YYNGEE. The CDR3 covers 13 residues.

In its sample, this clonotype was seen a few times. CDR3 loop: CASTALAGGLRETQYF. CDR3 DNA: TGTGCCAGCACCGCACTAGCGGGGGGGCTGAGGGAGACCCAGTACTTC. The V gene is TRBV11-2, the J gene TRBJ2-5; 13 bases are shared with TRBD2. The CDR3 is 16 amino acids. Germline loops: CDR1 SGHAT, CDR2 FQNNGV. Trimming at V came to 7 bases and at J to 5 bases, leaving 10 bases not matched to a gene. Using reference TRBV11-2 and TRBJ2-5 for the parts outside the CDR3, the full variable domain is EAGVAQSPRYKIIEKRQSVAFWCNPISGHATLYWYQQILGQGPKLLIQFQNNGVVDDSQLPKDRFSAERLKGVDSTLKIQPAKLEDSAVYLCASTALAGGLRETQYFGPGTRLLVL.

J is TRBJ2-7 and V is TRBV29-1; D not resolved. V lost 3 bases and J 4 bases, leaving 4 bases between the germline ends. CDR1 and CDR2 from the germline V gene are SQVTM and ANQGSEA. The CDR3 length is 10 residues. DNA for the CDR3: TGCAGCGTTGATATATACGAGCAGTACTTC. Residues: CSVDIYEQYF.

This clonotype has at least ten counts. The J gene is TRBJ1-5, the V gene TRBV27, with 12 bases fitting TRBD1. J lost 5 bases, V lost 6 bases, and 2 bases had no gene match. The CDR3 extends over 14 amino acids. Germline V lookup: CDR1 MNHEY, CDR2 SMNVEV (reference sequence). The CDR3 DNA reads TGTGCCAGCAGGGGACAGGGGGCTTATCAGCCCCAGCATTTT. This gives the protein CASRGQGAYQPQHF.